These 14 T cell receptor beta chains were sequenced from one sample in a study of blood T cell repertoires in COVID-19 (TCRdb year 2020). Libraries came from the immunoSEQ multiplex PCR assay. TCRdb obtained this table from immuneACCESS and retained in-frame rearrangements with V and J assigned. These tables miss some clones; where compared with another copy, unresolved V genes account for less than half of the shortfall, and the remainder is unexplained. The sample data list about 190,000 clones, and roughly 79% of these were observed just once. Of the sample, roughly 17% is held by the ten largest clones. Sequencing input: peripheral blood. These receptor sequences come from a man in his sixties with active or convalescent COVID-19.

This chain links TRBV2 with TRBJ1-2; D not certain. V dropped 3 bases and J dropped 4 bases, with 6 bases sitting between them. There are 12 residues in the CDR3. Germline CDR1 is SNHLY and CDR2 is FYNNEI. CDR3 sequence reads: CASSDTSYGYTF. Here the CDR3 DNA reads TGTGCCAGCAGTGACACGAGCTATGGCTACACCTTC.

This clone was seen only a few times. The DNA of the CDR3 is TGTGCCAGCACCCAGGGAAGCTTTTATGGCTACACCTTC. As protein: CASTQGSFYGYTF. This sequence joins TRBV2 and TRBJ1-2; weak D call: TRBD1 (5 bases). CDR3 length: 13 residues. Germline CDR1 and CDR2: SNHLY and FYNNEI. V shed 7 bases and J shed 5 bases, with 14 bases lying between them. Full variable domain (remainder filled in from reference TRBV2 and TRBJ1-2): EPEVTQTPSHQVTQMGQEVILRCVPISNHLYFYWYRQILGQKVEFLVSFYNNEISEKSEIFDDQFSVERPDGSNFTLKIRSTKLEDSAMYFCASTQGSFYGYTFGSGTRLTVV.

This clone was found once. The rearrangement joins TRBV6-5 to TRBJ2-7; the D gene is possibly TRBD2 (5 bases). This CDR3 contains 15 residues. Trimming cost V 6 bases and J 7 bases, with 22 bases left between them. Per germline, CDR1 MNHEY and CDR2 SVGAGI. CDR3 in amino acids: CASSPPERTRLEQYF. The CDR3 nucleotides read TGTGCCAGCAGCCCCCCTGAGCGGACCAGATTAGAGCAGTACTTC.

This clone was counted between two and nine times. The V and J genes are TRBV29-1 and TRBJ2-7; weak D call: TRBD1 (5 bases). V was trimmed by 3 bases and J by 3 bases, leaving 12 bases between them. This CDR3 region has 13 residues. CDR1 is SQVTM, CDR2 ANQGSEA, per germline. The CDR3 DNA sequence: TGCAGCGTTGAGGCTCAGGGCGGCTACGAGCAGTACTTC. It specifies CSVEAQGGYEQYF.

The chain couples TRBV7-2 to TRBJ2-1, with TRBD1 identical over 7 bases. The V gene end was trimmed by 5 bases and the J gene end by 7 bases; junction bases not matched to a gene: 11. Germline CDR1 reads SGHTA; CDR2 reads FQGNSA. This CDR3 comprises 15 residues. The CDR3 DNA reads as TGTGCCAGCAGCCCACAGGGACAGCCCCGTAATGAGCAGTTCTTC. Protein product: CASSPQGQPRNEQFF.

This chain connects TRBV6-5 to TRBJ2-7; tentatively, D is TRBD1 (5 bases). Per the germline V gene, CDR1 is MNHEY and CDR2 is SVGAGI. The V end was cut by 8 bases, the J end by 5 bases, with 22 bases between. CDR3 length: 15 residues. CDR3 sequence: CASQRYGLGRDEQYF. CDR3 bases: TGTGCCAGCCAGAGATACGGCCTCGGCAGGGACGAGCAGTACTTC.

The gene calls are TRBV6-5 and TRBJ1-5; 9 bases map to TRBD1. CDR1 and CDR2 (germline): MNHEY, SVGAGI. V lost 8 bases and J lost 2; bases outside the gene matches: 7. The CDR3 is made up of 15 amino acids. Here the CDR3 reads CASSRGDRGNQPQHF. CDR3 nucleotide sequence: TGTGCCAGCTCCCGGGGGGACAGGGGCAATCAGCCCCAGCATTTT.

The chain employs TRBV24-1 and TRBJ2-5, with D perhaps matching TRBD2 (6 bases). Germline CDR1 is KGHDR and CDR2 is SFDVKD. The CDR3 runs to 14 residues. V was cut by 1 base and J by 8 bases, with 13 bases left in between. DNA of the CDR3: TGTGCCACCAGTGATTTCGGGACTGTAGCAACCCAGTACTTC. Translated, it gives CATSDFGTVATQYF.

Written as DNA, the CDR3 is TGCAGTGCTAGTGGGGCGCAGACTGAAGCTTTCTTT. Its translation is CSASGAQTEAFF. This chain joins TRBV20-1 and TRBJ1-1, with D possibly matching TRBD1 (5 bases). The CDR3 extends over 12 amino acids. Between the trimmed V and J ends, which lost 3 bases and 5 bases, there was a span of 10 bases. CDR1 is DFQATT and CDR2 is SNEGSKA in the germline V gene (reference sequence).

This chain connects TRBV6-5 to TRBJ2-5, with D possibly TRBD2 on 5 matching bases. Between the trimmed V and J ends, which lost 0 bases and 5 bases, there was a span of 13 bases. Germline loops: CDR1 MNHEY, CDR2 SVGAGI. There are 15 residues in the CDR3. Here the CDR3 reads CASSYSTTPGETQYF. DNA of the CDR3: TGTGCCAGCAGTTACTCGACTACACCGGGGGAGACCCAGTACTTC.

The chain employs TRBV18 and TRBJ1-3; possibly TRBD1 for D (5 bases). V lost 2 bases and J lost 0, with 11 bases in between. The CDR3 runs to 16 residues. The germline V gene encodes CDR1 KGHSH and CDR2 LQKENI. CDR3: CASSPLDTRSGNTIYF. The CDR3 nucleotides are TGTGCCAGCTCACCATTGGACACCCGCTCTGGAAACACCATATATTTT.

This clone was counted once. The chain recombines TRBV7-8 with TRBJ1-4; D possibly corresponds to TRBD1 (6 bases). V lost 5 bases and J 8 bases, leaving 9 bases between the germline ends. The CDR3 spans 12 residues. Germline V gene data show CDR1 as SGHVS and CDR2 as FQNEAQ. CDR3 DNA sequence: TGTGCCAGCAGCCCCCAGGGGGAAAAACTGTTTTTT. This sequence encodes CASSPQGEKLFF.

J is TRBJ2-1 and V is TRBV6-5; 7 bases line up with TRBD2. Germline CDR1 reads MNHEY; CDR2 reads SVGAGI. The CDR3 length is 13 residues. The ends lost 7 bases at V and 6 bases at J; junction bases unmatched: 6. CDR3 loop: CASTPGTTNEQFF. In DNA form, the CDR3 reads TGTGCCAGCACCCCCGGGACTACCAATGAGCAGTTCTTC.

This sequence joins TRBV12-5 and TRBJ2-1; possibly TRBD1 for D (6 bases). This CDR3 has 14 amino acids. Trimming took 4 bases from V and 1 from J, leaving 8 bases between them. Germline CDR1 LGHNT, CDR2 FRNRAP. The CDR3 protein is CASGYTGSYNEQFF. Here the CDR3 DNA reads TGTGCTAGTGGTTACACAGGGTCCTACAATGAGCAGTTCTTC.